One T cell receptor beta chain is described in this entry. Its antigen remains unidentified. Base qualities are not provided; no much larger clone lies one nucleotide away. These data belong to a study of shared clonotypes between healthy human individuals (dated by TCRdb to the early 2020s). Context from the whole study: The cohort comprised a couple of women and a few men aged 18 to 49 years. For each donor, CD4 naive and CD4 memory were each run on three plates, CD8 naive on two plates, and CD8 memory on one plate. To estimate repertoire size and how much clonotypes are shared between individuals, the study performed deep sequencing of blood TCR repertoires from roughly five healthy adults. To increase sequencing depth and limit assay-specific biases, TCR repertoire library preparation and sequencing were carried out by different laboratories using diverse techniques. Per donor, leukapheresis produced somewhere between about 0.94 and 10 billion PBMCs. On the study overall, not on this receptor specifically: Higher generation probabilities were observed for clonotypes shared by all four sorted-subset donors than for non-shared clonotypes. Pairwise subsampling led to the expectation that sequencing depth would affect the degree of clonotype sharing among donors. Incomplete sequencing was indicated by rarefaction of sorted-subset datasets, despite the large sequencing depth. Naive subsets generally had larger estimated clonotype richness than memory subsets. Because the study included a small number of donors, the genetic and exposure-history diversity represented was limited. When several donors were compared, the shared fraction of clonotypes was about 5% for naive CD4, 3.5% to 4% for naive CD8, 2% to 2.5% for memory CD4, and less than 0.45% for memory CD8. Sampling was restricted to blood, and TCR repertoires in tissues likely differ from the TCR repertoires found in blood.

The donors were healthy, HIV-negative adults who had no recently reported acute infections or vaccinations. Only Caucasian adults living in Nashville, Tennessee, USA were represented among the donors. Magnetic negative selection was used to enrich CD4+ T cells, after which naive cells were positively selected on CD45RA and the negative fraction became the memory subset. After blood collection by leukapheresis, PBMCs were isolated using Ficoll-Histopaque density gradient centrifugation and then cryopreserved in the vapor phase of liquid nitrogen. Analytical flow cytometry was used to check the purity and quantity of each magnetically sorted T cell population. Genomic DNA was isolated from every sorted fraction and measured by UV absorbance on a Nanodrop 2000c. TCR CDR3 regions were amplified from genomic DNA by multiplex PCR using the deep immunoSEQ assay. For each cell subset, the extracted genomic DNA was distributed evenly across all wells of several immunoSEQ 96-well plates, and each plate served as one replicate. For sorted subsets, approximately 200 ng of genomic DNA, equivalent to some 30,000 T cell genomes, went into each replicate PCR. Purified libraries were quantified with a Qubit 3.0 fluorometer, sized on a Bioanalyzer 2100, and re-quantified with the KAPA Library Quantification kit. Each immunoSEQ 96-well plate was sequenced on its own single-read 150-cycle Illumina NextSeq 550 flow cell. Per the original workflow: The immunoSEQ output contained only junctional sequences without quality scores, so filtering could not match that applied to full-length reads. To assign V/J genes and CDR3, sequences were annotated using PyIR, a Python wrapper for IgBLAST v1.9, with IMGT germline references. Any read was removed if the V/J assignment was weak (E-value above 1e-6), the CDR3 was missing, or the read contained stop codons, out-of-frame junctions, or ambiguous translated residues. V3J clonotypes were defined by identical inferred V gene, J gene, and CDR3 amino acid sequence. The percentage overlap between two repertoires was calculated by dividing the number of shared unique clonotypes by the size of the smaller repertoire. Richness of each repertoire was evaluated using RTK rarefaction, the Chao1 estimator, and Recon v2.1 estimates of unobserved clonotypes. OLGA was used to compute generation probabilities for all TCRbeta clonotypes that the gDNA method yielded from several donors. TCRdb holds this immuneACCESS table with in-frame rearrangements only. Some clones are missing; in checked studies, unresolved V genes explain under half, and the rest has no known cause. Clone size and V and J calls were adopted from that table, with D and trimming inferred from the DNA. The sample yields about 770,000 clones; approximately 72% were counted once. About 1.8% of the sample belongs to the ten largest clones.

Sequenced: memory CD4+ T cells sorted from blood. The sample's cell subset or site label is to be understood as: CD45RA-negative fraction. The receptor was isolated from a woman between 25 and 40 years old in good health.

Read as DNA, the sequence is TGTGCCACCCTCCCCGGCGGGAGGGGCTCCTACAATGAGCAGTTCTTC. The translation is CATLPGGRGSYNEQFF. Recombination connected TRBV27 to TRBJ2-1; TRBD2 fits 9 bases in the junction. The CDR3 goes from the cysteine to the phenylalanine over 16 residues. The entry retains the CDR3 DNA only, 48 bases that are in frame from base 1. For this chain, trimming is 10 bases at the V end and 0 bases at the J end, and the number of junction bases without a gene match is 10. CDR1 MNHEY and CDR2 SMNVEV were looked up in the germline V gene (reference sequence).